Below are 26 T cell receptor beta chains sequenced from a single sample in a study of blood T cell repertoires in COVID-19. Measured with immunoSEQ multiplex PCR; TCRdb has only the in-frame clones, and not every one. The profile shows tens of thousands of clones, 80% to 90% of them singletons. Sequencing was performed on peripheral blood. These receptors all come from a woman in her sixties or seventies with acute or convalescent COVID-19.

This chain connects TRBV18 to TRBJ1-2; TRBD1 aligns across 10 bases. CDR3 length: 16 amino acids. Trimming took 6 bases from V and 8 from J; bases not matched to a gene: 15. The germline V gene encodes CDR1 KGHSH and CDR2 LQKENI. The CDR3 DNA follows: TGTGCCAGCTCTCGGGACAGGGGTTCCGATCGGGACGGCTACACCTTC. It encodes CASSRDRGSDRDGYTF.

This clone has more than one count but fewer than ten. CDR3 bases: TGTGCCATCAGGCCAGGAATAGGGGCACTCGATCAGCCCCAGCATTTT. Amino acids: CAIRPGIGALDQPQHF. The chain joins TRBV10-3 to TRBJ1-5; TRBD1 might be the D (5 bases). There are 16 residues in the CDR3. Trimming left V 6 bases short and J 5 bases short, with 20 bases between. The germline V gene has CDR1 ENHRY and CDR2 SYGVKD.

This rearrangement joins TRBV9 to TRBJ1-1, with a tentative D call TRBD1 (5 bases). This CDR3 contains 16 residues. Trimming took off 3 bases at V and 0 bases at J, with 15 bases between the two ends. The V gene's germline CDR1 is SGDLS and CDR2 YYNGEE. CDR3 nucleotide sequence: TGTGCCAGCAGCGAAACCTCCGGGGGGATGAACACTGAAGCTTTCTTT. Translating gives CASSETSGGMNTEAFF. The full variable domain, rest sourced from reference TRBV9 and TRBJ1-1, is DSGVTQTPKHLITATGQRVTLRCSPRSGDLSVYWYQQSLDQGLQFLIQYYNGEERAKGNILERFSAQQFPDLHSELNLSSLELGDSALYFCASSETSGGMNTEAFFGQGTRLTVV.

In this sample, this clone turned up once. The V and J genes are TRBV12-3 or TRBV12-4 and TRBJ2-7, with a possible D match to TRBD1 (5 bases). V was cut by 7 bases and J by 5 bases, with 15 bases left in between. CDR3 size: 13 residues. CDR3 region: CASTQGASDEQYF. CDR3 coding DNA: TGTGCCAGCACTCAAGGGGCCAGCGACGAGCAGTACTTC.

CDR3 DNA sequence: TGTGCCAGCAGCCGAGGGACAGGGCTAAGAAACACCATATATTTT. Translated: CASSRGTGLRNTIYF. The chain uses TRBV7-8 and TRBJ1-3, with 9 bases identical to TRBD1. Losses at the gene ends were 5 bases for V and 5 bases for J; bases not matched to a gene: 7. This CDR3 contains 15 residues. In germline, CDR1 is SGHVS, CDR2 FQNEAQ.

This clone has a single count. The genes are TRBV3-1 (or the pseudogene TRBV3-2) and TRBJ1-6; a possible D gene is TRBD1 (5 bases). CDR3 length equals 14 residues. CDR1 is LGHDT and CDR2 is YNNKEL in the germline V gene (reference sequence). V shed 2 bases and J shed 9 bases, with 11 bases lying between them. CDR3 amino acids: CASSQFREVSPLHF. For the CDR3, the DNA is TGTGCCAGCAGCCAATTCAGGGAAGTTTCACCCCTCCACTTT.

This clone appeared a single time. The chain employs TRBV28 and TRBJ1-1; no clear D. This CDR3 has 11 amino acids. V was clipped by 5 bases and J by 13 bases, with 14 bases between them. Germline CDR1 reads MDHEN; CDR2 reads SYDVKM. The CDR3 nucleotides read TGTGCCAGCAGTCAACGACAATCAGTTTTCTTT. Protein product: CASSQRQSVFF.

This clone was recorded once. The chain links TRBV12-3 or TRBV12-4 to TRBJ1-1; D is uncertain. This CDR3 is 12 amino acids long. V shed 3 bases and J shed 6 bases, with 8 bases lying between them. CDR3 bases: TGTGCCAGCAGTTTCTTGTCGTCTGAAGCTTTCTTT. Translated: CASSFLSSEAFF.

The table lists this clone with a count of one. J is TRBJ2-1 and V is TRBV7-3; maybe TRBD2 (6 bases). The CDR3 extends over 15 amino acids. Trimming pared 5 bases from V and 0 bases from J, leaving 11 bases between. In germline, CDR1 is SGHTA, CDR2 FQGTGA. The CDR3 DNA reads TGTGCCAGCAGCCGGGACTCGAGCTCCTACAATGAGCAGTTCTTC. Translating it yields CASSRDSSSYNEQFF.

The V call is TRBV6-5, the J call TRBJ2-7; D gene unclear. Germline V lookup: CDR1 MNHEY, CDR2 SVGAGI. This CDR3 spans 14 amino acids. The ends were cut back, 0 bases at V and 0 bases at J, with 6 bases in the middle. The CDR3, as DNA: TGTGCCAGCAGTTACTCGGGCACCTCCTACGAGCAGTACTTC. Protein product: CASSYSGTSYEQYF.

About this clone: The conserved phenylalanine or tryptophan normally closing the CDR3 is absent here, so this likely arose from a read error. The limits of the CDR3 on the DNA are not certain, so only TCRdb's listed CDR3 is given. The V and J genes are TRBV19 and TRBJ1-4; the table's D call, TRBD1, has no DNA check behind it. Looked up from germline, CDR1 is LNHDA and CDR2 is SQIVND (reference sequence). The CDR3 comprises 13 residues, both ends counted. CDR3 sequence: CASTPNRTGTGFV.

The chain recombines TRBV3-1 (or the pseudogene TRBV3-2) with TRBJ1-3; D remains ambiguous. Germline V lookup: CDR1 LGHDT, CDR2 YNNKEL (reference sequence). The CDR3 consists of 16 residues. The V and J ends lost 1 base and 0 bases respectively, with 10 bases between them. CDR3 amino acids: CASSQVRRSSGNTIYF. The CDR3 DNA reads as TGTGCCAGCAGCCAAGTCCGACGGAGCTCTGGAAACACCATATATTTT.

The V call is TRBV19, the J call TRBJ2-7; possible D gene TRBD1, 6 bases. CDR1 LNHDA and CDR2 SQIVND come from the germline V gene (reference sequence). V lost 6 bases to trimming and J lost 6 bases, with 21 bases between them. The CDR3 sequence is 15 residues long. CDR3 residues: CASSPVTGPRREQYF. The CDR3 region has the DNA TGTGCCAGTAGCCCAGTTACAGGGCCCAGGCGCGAGCAGTACTTC.

The chain links TRBV3-1 (or the pseudogene TRBV3-2) to TRBJ1-2, with 9 bases matching TRBD1. Germline V gene data show CDR1 as LGHDT and CDR2 as YNNKEL (reference sequence). V shed 6 bases and J 3 bases; nucleotides not matched to a gene: 5. The CDR3 contains 14 residues. DNA for the CDR3: TGTGCCAGCAGGGACAGGGGAGGACACTATGGCTACACCTTC. This gives the protein CASRDRGGHYGYTF.

This chain uses TRBV5-4 with TRBJ2-7; 9 bases map to TRBD1. The germline V gene has CDR1 SGHNT and CDR2 YYREEE (reference sequence). The CDR3 has 13 amino acids. With V trimmed by 1 base and J by 7 bases, 3 bases remained unmatched. This CDR3 is CASSLTGGWEQYF. The CDR3 DNA reads as TGTGCCAGCAGCTTGACAGGGGGCTGGGAGCAGTACTTC.

The V gene is TRBV15, the J gene TRBJ1-5; 7 bases line up with TRBD1. Losses at the gene ends were 0 bases for V and 7 bases for J; bases not matched to a gene: 6. Germline CDR1 reads LNHNV; CDR2 reads YYDKDF (reference sequence). The CDR3 runs 15 residues. The CDR3 protein is CATSRDAGTAQPQHF. The CDR3, as DNA: TGTGCCACCAGCAGAGATGCAGGGACAGCCCAGCCCCAGCATTTT.

This rearrangement joins TRBV7-3 to TRBJ2-3, with 7 bases fitting TRBD1. J gave up 0 bases and V 8 bases, and 5 bases lay outside the gene matches. CDR1 SGHTA and CDR2 FQGTGA come from the germline V gene. The CDR3 covers 14 residues. The CDR3 region has the DNA TGTGCCAGCCGAGAGGGGGCGAGCACAGATACGCAGTATTTT. Its protein product is CASREGASTDTQYF. Complete variable domain (other parts from reference TRBV7-3 and TRBJ2-3): GAGVSQTPSNKVTEKGKYVELRCDPISGHTALYWYRQSLGQGPEFLIYFQGTGAADDSGLPNDRFFAVRPEGSVSTLKIQRTERGDSAVYLCASREGASTDTQYFGPGTRLTVL.

The chain couples TRBV18 to TRBJ1-1; D unclear. CDR3 length: 14 amino acids. Per the germline V gene, CDR1 is KGHSH and CDR2 is LQKENI. Trimming took off 3 bases at V and 4 bases at J, with 12 bases between the two ends. The CDR3 sequence is CASSPYGFVTEAFF. The CDR3 DNA follows: TGTGCCAGCTCACCCTACGGGTTCGTCACTGAAGCTTTCTTT. Based on the CDR3 plus reference TRBV18 and TRBJ1-1, the full variable domain is NAGVMQNPRHLVRRRGQEARLRCSPMKGHSHVYWYRQLPEEGLKFMVYLQKENIIDESGMPKERFSAEFPKEGPSILRIQQVVRGDSAAYFCASSPYGFVTEAFFGQGTRLTVV.

V gene TRBV2 combines with J gene TRBJ2-7; 12 bases are a match to TRBD2. This CDR3 is 15 amino acids long. With 5 bases clipped from V and 2 bases from J, the junction kept 4 bases outside the gene matches. Germline lookup yields CDR1 SNHLY and CDR2 FYNNEI. The CDR3 region is CASSRSSGGAYEQYF. CDR3 in DNA: TGTGCCAGCAGTCGTTCTAGCGGGGGGGCCTACGAGCAGTACTTC.

The rearrangement links TRBV9 to TRBJ2-6, with D perhaps matching TRBD2 (6 bases). CDR1 and CDR2 from the germline V gene are SGDLS and YYNGEE. This CDR3 has 15 amino acids. The V end was cut by 4 bases, the J end by 2 bases, with 10 bases between. The CDR3: CASSTGGAGANVLTF. CDR3 sequence (DNA): TGTGCCAGCAGCACCGGGGGAGCTGGGGCCAACGTCCTGACTTTC.

This sequence joins TRBV9 and TRBJ1-1, with D perhaps matching TRBD1 (6 bases). Trimming removed 0 bases from V and 4 bases from J, with 13 bases in between. This CDR3 is 15 amino acids long. CDR1 is SGDLS and CDR2 is YYNGEE in the germline V gene. The CDR3, as DNA: TGTGCCAGCAGCGTAGTCTTGCAGGGGTCCACTGAAGCTTTCTTT. Protein sequence: CASSVVLQGSTEAFF.

The rearrangement joins TRBV27 to TRBJ1-1; no clear D. V lost 10 bases, J lost 4 bases, and 13 bases lay in between. This CDR3 spans 12 amino acids. The germline CDR1 and CDR2 sequences are MNHEY and SMNVEV (reference sequence). CDR3 protein: CATRGGVTEAFF. In DNA form, the CDR3 reads TGTGCCACCCGGGGTGGGGTCACTGAAGCTTTCTTT.

The V and J genes are TRBV27 and TRBJ1-1, with D hard to call. Per germline, CDR1 MNHEY and CDR2 SMNVEV (reference sequence). This CDR3 is 12 amino acids long. The ends were cut back, 7 bases at V and 5 bases at J, with 11 bases in the middle. The CDR3 sequence is CASKSGNTEAFF. CDR3 nucleotide sequence: TGTGCCAGCAAATCGGGGAATACTGAAGCTTTCTTT.

This clone appeared a single time. The chain links TRBV19 to TRBJ1-1; 9 bases map to TRBD1. The CDR3 contains 15 residues. CDR1 LNHDA and CDR2 SQIVND come from the germline V gene (reference sequence). Trimming cost V 5 bases and J 3 bases; bases outside gene matches: 7. The CDR3 DNA is TGTGCCAGTAGTGCCCGACAGGGGGGCTACACTGAAGCTTTCTTT. It is translated as CASSARQGGYTEAFF.

This clone was seen only once. This sequence joins TRBV4-2 and TRBJ2-1; D is ambiguous. V gave up 0 bases and J gave up 5 bases, with 20 bases separating them. Germline CDR1 is LGHNA and CDR2 is YNFKEQ. The CDR3 extends over 18 amino acids. The CDR3 is CASSQDYIQLVSDNEQFF. The CDR3 bases are TGTGCCAGCAGCCAAGATTATATCCAACTGGTTTCCGACAATGAGCAGTTCTTC.

The chain carries TRBV9 and TRBJ2-1; D is undetermined. The germline CDR1 and CDR2 sequences are SGDLS and YYNGEE. The CDR3 runs to 15 residues. Trimming took off 0 bases at V and 1 base at J, with 8 bases between the two ends. The CDR3 sequence is CASSVVPGSYNEQFF. CDR3 DNA: TGTGCCAGCAGCGTAGTACCCGGGTCCTACAATGAGCAGTTCTTC.